This is a list of T cell receptor beta chains from one sample in a study of shared clonotypes between healthy human individuals. Clones were read by immunoSEQ multiplex PCR, and TCRdb kept only the in-frame ones, dropping some. The table lists about 2 million clones, approximately 94% of them singletons. Sequencing input: naive CD8+ T cells sorted from blood. All receptors come from a man aged 18 to 29 in good health. Each CDR3 is given without its conserved first and last residue. Each record gives: V gene, D gene, CDR3 protein. D genes are given only for firm matches.

v_gene: TRBV5-6
d_gene: -
CDR3aa: ASSPGPRTEAF

v_gene: TRBV10-2
d_gene: -
CDR3aa: ASSDAVMNTEAF

v_gene: TRBV5-4
d_gene: TRBD2
CDR3aa: ASSLGALAGGGEQY

v_gene: TRBV14
d_gene: TRBD2
CDR3aa: ASSPAGTSGGNEQF

v_gene: TRBV9
d_gene: TRBD2
CDR3aa: ASSPWGGSTDTQY

v_gene: TRBV29-1
d_gene: -
CDR3aa: SVDLGRTGETQY

v_gene: TRBV5-1
d_gene: -
CDR3aa: ASSLGQVSTEAF

v_gene: TRBV4-1
d_gene: TRBD2
CDR3aa: ASSPTGASGQETQY

v_gene: TRBV5-1
d_gene: TRBD2
CDR3aa: ASRASGGAGETQY

v_gene: TRBV4-1
d_gene: TRBD2
CDR3aa: ASSPTSGGTDTQY

v_gene: TRBV5-6
d_gene: -
CDR3aa: ASSPSEPQETQY